This T cell receptor beta chain was observed in a study of CD8 T cells in Susac syndrome. Reverse transcription of roughly 0.5 to 1 ug RNA was carried out with random hexamers. TCRdb fed the immunoSEQ multiplex PCR reads into MiXCR, producing one record per CDR3 protein. Of hundreds of thousands of distinct CDR3 sequences listed, around 95% were seen once; the top ten hold approximately 0.075%. Patients with stable or active relapsing-remitting disease, all of them treatment-naive, made up the multiple sclerosis controls. FACS enriched CD8+ TEMRA cells, while bulk CD8+ and CD4+ were negatively isolated. The CDR3 covers 13 residues. Looked up from germline, CDR1 is DFQATT and CDR2 is SNEGSKA (reference sequence). V dropped 0 bases and J dropped 1 base, with 7 bases sitting between them.

The sequence was collected from a human donor with multiple sclerosis. Sequencing was carried out using CD4+ T cells from PBMCs. The genes are TRBV20-1 and TRBJ2-7; D not certain. In nucleotides, the CDR3 is TGCAGTGCTAGAGACCCGATTTCCTACGAGCAGTACGTC. Protein sequence: CSARDPISYEQYV.